The rows below give T cell receptor beta chains drawn from one sample of a study of cytomegalovirus exposure and HLA in healthy donors. Profiling relied on immunoSEQ multiplex PCR, and the TCRdb table lists in-frame clones only, not all of them. This repertoire shows 150,000 or so clones, around 75% found once; its top ten account for 3.1%. The sequenced material came from PBMCs. The receptors were sampled from a male donor in good health and CMV-seronegative. Both conserved end residues are part of each CDR3. Each record gives: V gene, clone size, J gene, D gene, CDR3 protein, CDR3 DNA. D genes are given only for firm matches. Rows give clone size only sometimes, using once, few, many, or a class for an expanded clone.

TRBV2,few,TRBJ2-2,NA,CASMGASAWDTGELFF,TGTGCCAGCATGGGTGCTAGCGCTTGGGACACCGGGGAGCTGTTTTTT
TRBV11-2,few,TRBJ2-6,TRBD2,CASSFAGVTSGANVLTF,TGTGCCAGCAGCTTTGCGGGGGTTACCTCTGGGGCCAACGTCCTGACTTTC
TRBV6-5,NA,TRBJ2-5,NA,CASSYRRVDVQETQYF,TGTGCCAGCAGTTACAGACGGGTCGACGTTCAAGAGACCCAGTACTTC
TRBV7-2,NA,TRBJ2-5,TRBD2,CASNPGLAGNQETQYF,TGTGCCAGCAACCCGGGACTAGCGGGGAACCAAGAGACCCAGTACTTC
TRBV4-1,NA,TRBJ1-2,TRBD1,CASSHQTGASYGYTF,TGCGCCAGCAGCCACCAGACAGGGGCCAGCTATGGCTACACCTTC
TRBV7-9,NA,TRBJ2-7,NA,CASSLGLGGDYEQYF,TGTGCCAGCAGCTTAGGCCTCGGGGGAGATTACGAGCAGTACTTC
TRBV5-1,once,TRBJ2-5,TRBD2,CASSLGAWREMSETQYF,TGCGCCAGCAGCTTGGGTGCCTGGCGGGAGATGTCAGAGACCCAGTACTTC
TRBV29-1,few,TRBJ2-1,TRBD2,CSVEDGGGSYNEQFF,TGCAGCGTTGAAGATGGGGGGGGATCCTACAATGAGCAGTTCTTC
TRBV5-6,NA,TRBJ2-1,NA,CASSLAGEETYNEQFF,TGTGCCAGCAGCTTGGCCGGGGAGGAGACCTACAATGAGCAGTTCTTC
TRBV6-6,NA,TRBJ2-2,TRBD2,CASSRLAGGSGELFF,TGTGCCAGCAGCAGACTAGCGGGGGGGTCCGGGGAGCTGTTTTTT
TRBV7-9,once,TRBJ1-1,NA,CASSLFSNTEAFF,TGTGCCAGCAGCTTATTCTCGAACACTGAAGCTTTCTTT
TRBV19,NA,TRBJ1-1,NA,CASRVGERTEAFF,TGTGCCAGTAGAGTCGGGGAACGCACTGAAGCTTTCTTT
TRBV30,many,TRBJ1-1,TRBD1,CAWRNGQGYTEAFF,TGTGCCTGGAGAAACGGACAGGGATACACTGAAGCTTTCTTT
TRBV29-1,NA,TRBJ2-7,NA,CSVNRGYEQYF,TGCAGCGTTAACCGGGGTTACGAGCAGTACTTC
TRBV6-5,once,TRBJ1-2,NA,CATRRETNYGYTF,TGTGCCACCCGGCGGGAAACTAACTATGGCTACACCTTC
TRBV5-1,NA,TRBJ1-4,NA,CASSPLGTTNEKLFF,TGCGCCAGCAGCCCCTTGGGCACAACTAATGAAAAACTGTTTTTT
TRBV6-5,NA,TRBJ1-2,NA,CASSVPSGFGYTF,TGTGCCAGCAGTGTCCCGAGCGGGTTTGGCTACACCTTC
TRBV7-2,NA,TRBJ1-5,TRBD1,CASSEQGGGNQPQHF,TGTGCCAGCAGCGAACAGGGGGGTGGCAATCAGCCCCAGCATTTT
TRBV28,NA,TRBJ1-2,TRBD1,CASTDPGGGNYGYTF,TGTGCCAGCACCGACCCTGGAGGGGGCAACTATGGCTACACCTTC
TRBV28,NA,TRBJ2-5,NA,CASSSPTGVKETQYF,TGTGCCAGCAGTTCCCCGACGGGGGTAAAAGAGACCCAGTACTTC
TRBV5-4,once,TRBJ1-1,NA,CACSSTAASEAFF,TGTGCCTGCAGTTCCACCGCGGCCTCTGAAGCTTTCTTT
TRBV7-9,NA,TRBJ1-1,TRBD1,CASSPGTGLYTEAFF,TGTGCCAGCAGCCCCGGGACAGGGCTTTACACTGAAGCTTTCTTT
TRBV6-5,NA,TRBJ2-4,NA,CASSYGAVGGRNIQYF,TGTGCCAGCAGTTACGGCGCGGTGGGGGGTAGAAACATTCAGTACTTC
TRBV23-1,NA,TRBJ1-5,NA,CASSRPFPGENSNQPQHF,TGCGCCAGCAGTCGACCATTTCCGGGGGAAAATAGCAATCAGCCCCAGCATTTT
TRBV5-5,NA,TRBJ2-6,TRBD1,CASALTGAGANVLTF,TGTGCCAGCGCCCTCACAGGGGCTGGGGCCAACGTCCTGACTTTC
TRBV5-5,NA,TRBJ1-5,NA,CASSLGPRENQPQHF,TGTGCCAGCAGCCTGGGACCTAGGGAGAATCAGCCCCAGCATTTT
TRBV2,NA,TRBJ1-3,TRBD1,CASSYLTGENTIYF,TGTGCCAGCAGTTATCTGACAGGGGAAAACACCATATATTTT
TRBV30,once,TRBJ1-2,NA,CAWSGLDGYTF,TGTGCCTGGAGTGGACTTGATGGCTACACCTTC
TRBV2,NA,TRBJ1-2,TRBD1,CASSGRDRGYGYTF,TGTGCCAGCAGTGGGAGAGACAGGGGTTATGGCTACACCTTC
TRBV12-5,NA,TRBJ2-1,TRBD1,CASGLDRYNEQFF,TGTGCTAGTGGTCTGGACAGGTACAATGAGCAGTTCTTC
TRBV28,NA,TRBJ2-7,TRBD1,CASRLTGDGEQYF,TGTGCCAGCAGACTGACAGGGGACGGCGAGCAGTACTTC
TRBV6-5,once,TRBJ2-7,NA,CASLRQQPTYEQYF,TGTGCCAGCCTGAGGCAGCAACCCACCTACGAGCAGTACTTC
TRBV18,NA,TRBJ1-1,NA,CASSPPGQMNTEAFF,TGTGCCAGCTCACCACCTGGACAGATGAACACTGAAGCTTTCTTT
TRBV19,NA,TRBJ1-2,TRBD1,CASSPYGQGRGYTF,TGTGCCAGTAGTCCCTACGGACAGGGGCGCGGCTACACCTTC
TRBV7-7,NA,TRBJ2-7,NA,CASSTGLGPSYEQYF,TGTGCTAGCAGCACTGGATTGGGCCCCTCCTACGAGCAGTACTTC
TRBV4-1,NA,TRBJ1-1,NA,CASSQVIFVRTKMNTEAFF,TGCGCCAGCAGCCAAGTTATCTTTGTCAGGACAAAAATGAACACTGAAGCTTTCTTT
TRBV7-3,NA,TRBJ2-7,NA,CSSSLNSASSYEQYF,TGTTCCAGCAGCTTAAATTCAGCGAGCTCCTACGAGCAGTACTTC
TRBV27,NA,TRBJ2-7,TRBD2,CASSTLPGTSGLKAWEQYF,TGTGCCAGCAGTACACTACCCGGGACTAGCGGGCTTAAAGCATGGGAGCAGTACTTC
TRBV5-6,once,TRBJ2-7,TRBD2,CASSLPGRGGGASYEQYF,TGTGCCAGCAGCTTGCCCGGTCGGGGGGGTGGGGCCTCCTACGAGCAGTACTTC
TRBV12-5,NA,TRBJ2-2,TRBD2,CASGFLAGEGKVGGELFF,TGTGCTAGTGGGTTCCTAGCGGGAGAGGGTAAAGTAGGCGGGGAGCTGTTTTTT
TRBV30,few,TRBJ2-7,NA,CAWTAGLGNGEQYF,TGTGCCTGGACTGCGGGGCTAGGGAATGGCGAGCAGTACTTC
TRBV15,NA,TRBJ2-1,NA,CATSRGGDSTEFF,TGTGCCACCAGCAGAGGGGGGGACAGTACGGAGTTCTTC
TRBV2,once,TRBJ2-7,TRBD2,CASSGPLAGSYYEQYF,TGTGCCAGCAGTGGGCCCCTAGCGGGATCCTACTACGAGCAGTACTTC
TRBV2,NA,TRBJ2-7,NA,CASEPLGAFLAEQYF,TGTGCCAGCGAGCCCTTGGGAGCTTTCTTGGCCGAGCAGTACTTC
TRBV4-1,NA,TRBJ1-2,TRBD1,CASSPLERTGMNYGYTF,TGCGCCAGCAGCCCACTCGAGAGGACAGGGATGAACTATGGCTACACCTTC
TRBV9,NA,TRBJ1-2,TRBD1,CASSHSQDRVDYGYTF,TGTGCCAGCAGCCATAGCCAGGACAGGGTTGATTATGGCTACACCTTC
TRBV4-3,NA,TRBJ1-2,TRBD1,CASSHQTGASYGYTF,TGCGCCAGCAGCCACCAGACAGGGGCCAGCTATGGCTACACCTTC
TRBV5-1,NA,TRBJ2-3,TRBD2,CASSPRLTLAASTDTQYF,TGCGCCAGCAGCCCCCGTTTGACACTAGCGGCTAGCACAGATACGCAGTATTTT
TRBV18,NA,TRBJ1-4,NA,CASQAQQGTNEKLFF,TGTGCCAGCCAGGCCCAACAGGGAACTAATGAAAAACTGTTTTTT